The sequence of this TCR beta chain was determined in a study of beta chain features in type 1 diabetes. Overall study results and limits: Among patients with Type 1 diabetes, TCRB CDR3s were moderately but significantly shorter in every one of the four CD4+ subsets.

This clone has more than one count but fewer than ten. The antigen is not known. Reverse transcribing all isolated RNA meant expressed TCRB transcripts were sequenced. Assay: immunoSEQ multiplex PCR; the TCRdb copy retains only in-frame clones and omits some. Here the sample spans some 410,000 clones, around 13% being singletons. Naive, central memory, regulatory and stem cell-like memory cells within the CD4+ compartment were sorted using CD45RO/CCR7/CD25/CD127/CD95/CD27. CDR3 length: 13 residues. The V and J ends lost 5 bases and 0 bases respectively, with 9 bases between them. Looked up from germline, CDR1 is SGHNT and CDR2 is YYREEE (reference sequence).

Specimen: naive CD4+ T cells from blood. The chain has TRBV5-4 and TRBJ2-7; D uncertain. The TCR originated in a man younger than 45 in good health. The CDR3 protein is CASSHISSYEQYF. As DNA, the CDR3 is TGTGCCAGCAGTCACATCAGCTCCTACGAGCAGTACTTC. The full variable domain, with the rest looked up from reference TRBV5-4 and TRBJ2-7, is ETGVTQSPTHLIKTRGQQVTLRCSSQSGHNTVSWYQQALGQGPQFIFQYYREEENGRGNFPPRFSGLQFPNYSSELNVNALELDDSALYLCASSHISSYEQYFGPGTRLTVT.